This T cell receptor (beta chain) is drawn from a study of T cell responses to AZD1222 COVID-19 vaccine. As concerns this clone: Its matching antigen is unknown.

Clones were sequenced by immunoSEQ multiplex PCR, and TCRdb holds only the in-frame ones, with some missing. The sample includes about 190,000 clones, more than 75% of them seen just once. The CDR3 has 14 residues. V was trimmed by 7 bases and J by 1 base, leaving 14 bases between them. Looked up from germline, CDR1 is SEHNR and CDR2 is FQNEAQ (reference sequence). Study-wide findings and caveats: Reportedly, nearly half of unique spike TCRs recognized epitopes outside B.1.351/B.1.1.7 mutations.

The clonotype comes from an adult in good health. The sequenced sample was peripheral blood, obtained on day 0 of MenACWY control vaccination. The V and J genes are TRBV7-9 and TRBJ2-7; D remains ambiguous. The CDR3 spells CASTKTGKSYEQYF. The CDR3 coding sequence is TGTGCCAGCACCAAAACGGGCAAATCCTACGAGCAGTACTTC.